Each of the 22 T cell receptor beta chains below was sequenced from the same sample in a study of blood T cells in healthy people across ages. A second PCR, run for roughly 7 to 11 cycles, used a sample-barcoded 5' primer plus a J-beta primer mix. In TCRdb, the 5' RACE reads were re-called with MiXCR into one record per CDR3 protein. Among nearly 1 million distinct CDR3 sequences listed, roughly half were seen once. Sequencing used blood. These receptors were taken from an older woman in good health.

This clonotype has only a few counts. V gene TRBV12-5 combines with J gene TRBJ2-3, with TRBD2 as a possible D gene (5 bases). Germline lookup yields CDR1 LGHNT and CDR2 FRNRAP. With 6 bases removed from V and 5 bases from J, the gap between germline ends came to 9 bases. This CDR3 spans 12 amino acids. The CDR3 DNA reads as TGTGCTAGTGGCTCGGGGAGAGATACGCAGTATTTT. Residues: CASGSGRDTQYF.

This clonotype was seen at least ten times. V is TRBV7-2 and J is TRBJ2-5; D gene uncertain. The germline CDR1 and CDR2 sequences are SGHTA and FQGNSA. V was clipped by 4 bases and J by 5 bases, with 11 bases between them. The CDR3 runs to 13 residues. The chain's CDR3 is CASSSTGVETQYF. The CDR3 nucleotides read TGTGCCAGCAGCTCTACGGGTGTGGAGACCCAGTACTTC.

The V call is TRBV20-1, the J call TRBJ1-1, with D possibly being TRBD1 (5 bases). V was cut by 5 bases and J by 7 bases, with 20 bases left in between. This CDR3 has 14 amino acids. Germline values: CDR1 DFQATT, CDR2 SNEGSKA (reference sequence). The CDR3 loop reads CSAQKIQVRREAFF. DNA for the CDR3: TGCAGTGCTCAAAAGATACAGGTTCGGCGTGAAGCTTTCTTT.

The CDR3 nucleotides read TGTGCCAGCAGTTCCCTTTTGGGGGTGGACAATCAGCCCCAGCATTTT. This sequence encodes CASSSLLGVDNQPQHF. The chain combines TRBV6-6 with TRBJ1-5; D perhaps matches TRBD1 (5 bases). The CDR3 consists of 16 residues. Germline CDR1 and CDR2: MNHNY and SVGAGI (reference sequence). The V gene lost 4 bases and the J gene lost 3 bases, with 16 bases spanning the gap.

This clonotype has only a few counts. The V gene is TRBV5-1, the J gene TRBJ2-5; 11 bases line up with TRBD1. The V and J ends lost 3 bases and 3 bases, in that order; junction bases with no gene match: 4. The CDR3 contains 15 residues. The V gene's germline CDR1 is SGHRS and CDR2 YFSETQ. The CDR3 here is CASSWTGGDEETQYF. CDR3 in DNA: TGCGCCAGCAGCTGGACAGGGGGCGACGAAGAGACCCAGTACTTC.

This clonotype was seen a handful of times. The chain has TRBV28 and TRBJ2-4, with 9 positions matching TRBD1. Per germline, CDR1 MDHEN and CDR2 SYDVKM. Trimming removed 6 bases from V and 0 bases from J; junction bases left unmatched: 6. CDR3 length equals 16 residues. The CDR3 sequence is CASSTRQGGAKNIQYF. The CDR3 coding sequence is TGTGCCAGCAGCACCCGACAGGGGGGAGCCAAAAACATTCAGTACTTC.

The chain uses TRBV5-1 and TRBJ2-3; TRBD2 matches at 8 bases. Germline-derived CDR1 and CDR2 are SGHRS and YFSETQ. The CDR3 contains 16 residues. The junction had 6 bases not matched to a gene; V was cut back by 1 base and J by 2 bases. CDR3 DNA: TGCGCCAGCAGCTTGCGGTCACTAGCGGTCACAGATACGCAGTATTTT. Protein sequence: CASSLRSLAVTDTQYF.

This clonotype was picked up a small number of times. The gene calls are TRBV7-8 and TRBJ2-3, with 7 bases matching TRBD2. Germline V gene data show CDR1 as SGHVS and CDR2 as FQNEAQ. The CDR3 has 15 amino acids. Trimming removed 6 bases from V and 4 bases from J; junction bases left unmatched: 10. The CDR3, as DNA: TGTGCCAGCAGAAACCGTCCGGGGGGTGCAGATACGCAGTATTTT. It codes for CASRNRPGGADTQYF.

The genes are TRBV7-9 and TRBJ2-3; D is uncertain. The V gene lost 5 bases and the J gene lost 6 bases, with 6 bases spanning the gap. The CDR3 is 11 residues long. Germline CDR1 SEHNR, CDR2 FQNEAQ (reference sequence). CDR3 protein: CASSILDTQYF. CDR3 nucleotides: TGTGCCAGCAGCATCTTGGATACGCAGTATTTT.

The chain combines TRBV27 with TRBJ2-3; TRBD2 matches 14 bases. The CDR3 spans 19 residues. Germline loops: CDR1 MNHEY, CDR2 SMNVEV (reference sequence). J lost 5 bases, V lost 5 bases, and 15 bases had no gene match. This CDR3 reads CASSPTKFRLAGGLDTQYF. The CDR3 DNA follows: TGTGCCAGCAGTCCCACCAAATTCCGACTAGCGGGAGGGTTAGATACGCAGTATTTT.

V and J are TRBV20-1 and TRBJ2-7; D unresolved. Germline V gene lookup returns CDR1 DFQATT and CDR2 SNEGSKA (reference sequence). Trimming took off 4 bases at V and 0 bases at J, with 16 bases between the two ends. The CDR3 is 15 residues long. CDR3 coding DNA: TGCAGTGCTAAAGAATACACCAGGAGCTCCTACGAGCAGTACTTC. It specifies CSAKEYTRSSYEQYF.

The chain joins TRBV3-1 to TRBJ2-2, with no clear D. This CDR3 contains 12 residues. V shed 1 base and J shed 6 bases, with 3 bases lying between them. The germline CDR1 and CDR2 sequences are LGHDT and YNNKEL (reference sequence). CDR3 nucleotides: TGTGCCAGCAGCCAAGTGGCCGGGGAGCTGTTTTTT. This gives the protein CASSQVAGELFF. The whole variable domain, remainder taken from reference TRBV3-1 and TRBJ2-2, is DTAVSQTPKYLVTQMGNDKSIKCEQNLGHDTMYWYKQDSKKFLKIMFSYNNKELIINETVPNRFSPKSPDKAHLNLHINSLELGDSAVYFCASSQVAGELFFGEGSRLTVL.

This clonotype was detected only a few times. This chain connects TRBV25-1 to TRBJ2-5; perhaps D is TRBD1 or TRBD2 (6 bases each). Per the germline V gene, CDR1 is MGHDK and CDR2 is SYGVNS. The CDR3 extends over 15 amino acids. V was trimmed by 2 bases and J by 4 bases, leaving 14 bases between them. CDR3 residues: CASSEGLGGGETQYF. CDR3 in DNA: TGTGCCAGCAGTGAAGGTTTGGGGGGCGGAGAGACCCAGTACTTC.

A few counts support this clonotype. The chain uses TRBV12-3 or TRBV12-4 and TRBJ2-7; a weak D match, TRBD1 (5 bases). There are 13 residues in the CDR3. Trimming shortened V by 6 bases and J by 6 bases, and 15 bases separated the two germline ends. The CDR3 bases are TGTGCCAGCAGAGGGGCCGGCCAAGGCGAGCAGTACTTC. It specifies CASRGAGQGEQYF.

Here the CDR3 reads CASSTPPGALGNEQYF. DNA of the CDR3: TGTGCCAGCAGTACTCCCCCCGGTGCATTGGGAAATGAGCAGTACTTC. The chain recombines TRBV28 with TRBJ2-4; D not certain. This CDR3 is 16 amino acids long. V lost 5 bases to trimming and J lost 13 bases, with 27 bases between them. Germline CDR1 MDHEN, CDR2 SYDVKM.

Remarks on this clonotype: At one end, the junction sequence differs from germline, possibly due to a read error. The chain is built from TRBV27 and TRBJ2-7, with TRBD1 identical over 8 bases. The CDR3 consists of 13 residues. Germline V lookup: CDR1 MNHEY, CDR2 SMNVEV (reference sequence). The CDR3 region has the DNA TGTGCCGGCAGTCTCGGGACAGGCTACGAGCAGTACTTC. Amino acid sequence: CAGSLGTGYEQYF.

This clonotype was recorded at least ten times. CDR3: CSASTPSGFLDEQFF. The CDR3 DNA follows: TGCAGCGCCTCCACCCCTAGCGGGTTCCTGGATGAGCAGTTCTTC. The chain couples TRBV29-1 to TRBJ2-1; 8 bases align to TRBD2. From germline, CDR1 is SQVTM and CDR2 ANQGSEA. This CDR3 comprises 15 residues. V lost 7 bases to trimming and J lost 8 bases; unmatched junction nucleotides: 16.

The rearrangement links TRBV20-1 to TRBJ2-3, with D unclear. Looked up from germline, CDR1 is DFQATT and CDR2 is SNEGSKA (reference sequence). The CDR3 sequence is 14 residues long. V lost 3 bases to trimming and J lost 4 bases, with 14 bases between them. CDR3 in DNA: TGCAGTGCTAGTGGCCCCCAAGGCGCAGATACGCAGTATTTT. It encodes CSASGPQGADTQYF.

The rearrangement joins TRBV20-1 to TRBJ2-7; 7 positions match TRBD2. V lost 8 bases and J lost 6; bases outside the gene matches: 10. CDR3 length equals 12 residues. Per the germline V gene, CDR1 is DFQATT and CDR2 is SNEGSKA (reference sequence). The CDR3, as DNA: TGCAGTCCGGGGAGGGGAGGGCTCGAGCAGTACTTC. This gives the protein CSPGRGGLEQYF.

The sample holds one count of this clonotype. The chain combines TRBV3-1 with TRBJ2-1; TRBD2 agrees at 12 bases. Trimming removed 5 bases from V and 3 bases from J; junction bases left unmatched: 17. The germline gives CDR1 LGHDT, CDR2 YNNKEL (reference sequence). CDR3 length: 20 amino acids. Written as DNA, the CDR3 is TGTGCCAGCAGCTTAAATATGCGGGCTAGCGGGAGGGATTTCTACAATGAGCAGTTCTTC. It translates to CASSLNMRASGRDFYNEQFF.

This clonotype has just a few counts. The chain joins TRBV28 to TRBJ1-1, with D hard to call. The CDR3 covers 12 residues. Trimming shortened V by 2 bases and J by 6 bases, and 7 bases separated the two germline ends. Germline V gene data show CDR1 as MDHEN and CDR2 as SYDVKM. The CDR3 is CASSLGPAEAFF. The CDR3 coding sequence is TGTGCCAGCAGTTTAGGGCCCGCTGAAGCTTTCTTT.

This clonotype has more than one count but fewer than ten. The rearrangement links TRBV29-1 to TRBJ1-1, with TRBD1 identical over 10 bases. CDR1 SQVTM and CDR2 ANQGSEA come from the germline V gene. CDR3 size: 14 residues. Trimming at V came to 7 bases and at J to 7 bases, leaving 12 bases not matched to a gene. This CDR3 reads CSAGGGQGVGEAFF. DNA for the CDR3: TGCAGCGCCGGGGGCGGACAGGGGGTCGGTGAAGCTTTCTTT.